This T cell receptor beta chain was retrieved from a study of T cell responses to AZD1222 COVID-19 vaccine (dated by TCRdb to 2020 to 2023). Background on the whole study: AZD1222 recipients whose second dose came at about 4 weeks and those whose second dose came at about 12 weeks were combined into one group, since spike-specific TCR depth and breadth did not differ between the two schedules. TCR sequencing covered fewer than 250 trial participants: 200 to 220 given two doses of AZD1222 and approximately 26 given two doses of MenACWY control vaccine. Trial participants were enrolled into age subgroups of 18-55, 56-69 and 70-plus years, which contained roughly 150, 30 and 60 TCR-sequenced participants, respectively.

Broader findings and caveats from the paper: Most participants were white British and females outnumbered males, and the authors suggested that clonal diversity may have been underestimated. Spike-specific TCR breadth and depth rose significantly after two AZD1222 doses compared with day 0 and with MenACWY recipients. Reportedly, almost half of the unique spike-specific TCRs recognized epitopes lying outside the regions that are mutated in the B.1.351 and B.1.1.7 variants. In the small 56-69-year group, the increase in depth fell short of significance, most likely because of low power. Vaccine-associated CD4 TCRs spanned the whole spike protein, with dominant responses in regions 160-218 and 743-854. No day 14 peak-response samples were available, so repertoires were characterized only after the peak T cell response. Conclusions about previously exposed vaccinees are limited, since just five or six AZD1222 recipients were seropositive for SARS-CoV-2 at baseline.

The CDR3 regions of human TCRbeta chains were subjected to immunosequencing. Per the original workflow: TCRs in the repertoires were compared against a reference library of SARS-CoV-2-specific TCRs that had been generated with the MIRA antigen-specificity platform. Breadth was defined as the fraction of unique TCRs that were SARS-CoV-2-associated, and depth was defined as the fraction of total T cells that were SARS-CoV-2-associated. Using the MIRA data, each spike-specific TCR was assigned both to the spike region to which the TCR was reactive and to a CD4 or CD8 class. Log10-transformed breadth and depth values were compared by one-way ANOVA with Sidak's multiple comparisons tests. TCRdb mirrors the immuneACCESS table, restricted to in-frame sequences. Some clones are absent from its copies; in checked studies, under half trace to an unresolved V gene, and the reason for the others is unknown. V and J calls and clone size are given by that table; D and trimming were obtained from the DNA. This sample gives 150,000 or so clones in total; approximately 88% of them show up just once. The top ten hold roughly 2% of the sample.

To note about this clone: Its antigen has not been determined. It has no much larger one-base neighbor in the sample; base qualities were not kept.

In the paper's terms, the time point label means: baseline before first vaccination. Samples from vaccinated people were obtained from the UK trials COV001 and COV002, which included a single-blind randomized controlled phase 2/3 trial of AZD1222 (ChAdOx1 nCoV-19) in healthy adults. Trial participant PBMC samples were collected at day 0 and day 28 after the second dose for TCRbeta chain sequencing. V gives up 0 bases and J gives up 4 bases, and the segment between their germline ends measures 5 bases. The germline V gene supplies CDR1 SGHRS and CDR2 YFSETQ. From the cysteine up to the phenylalanine, the CDR3 has a length of 13 residues. Kept here is only the CDR3 DNA, which spans 39 bases and is read in frame from base 1.

Here the sequenced sample was peripheral blood, taken on day 0 of AZD1222 vaccination. The TCR sequence derives from an adult in good health. Recombination connected TRBV5-1 to TRBJ1-3; there is no confident call for the D gene. The CDR3 in this case is CASSLVAGNTIYF. The nucleotide sequence is given as TGCGCCAGCAGCTTGGTGGCCGGAAACACCATATATTTT.